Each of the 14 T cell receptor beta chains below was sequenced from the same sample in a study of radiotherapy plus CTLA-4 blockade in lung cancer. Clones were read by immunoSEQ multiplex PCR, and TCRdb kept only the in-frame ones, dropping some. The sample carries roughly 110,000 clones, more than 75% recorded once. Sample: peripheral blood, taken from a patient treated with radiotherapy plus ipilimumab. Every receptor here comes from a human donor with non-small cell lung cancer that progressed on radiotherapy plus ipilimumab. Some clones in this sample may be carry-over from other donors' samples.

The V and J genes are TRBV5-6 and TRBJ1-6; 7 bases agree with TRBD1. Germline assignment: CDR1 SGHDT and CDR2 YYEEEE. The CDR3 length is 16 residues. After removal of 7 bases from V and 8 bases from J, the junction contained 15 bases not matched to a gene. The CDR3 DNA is TGTGCCAGCGCGGACTCATACTGGGACAGAGATTCACCCCTCCACTTT. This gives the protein CASADSYWDRDSPLHF.

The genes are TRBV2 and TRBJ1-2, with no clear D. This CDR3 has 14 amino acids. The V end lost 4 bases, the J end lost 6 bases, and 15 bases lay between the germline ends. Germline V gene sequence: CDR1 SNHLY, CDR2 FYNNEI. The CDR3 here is CASSVFYGRDGYTF. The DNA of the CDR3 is TGTGCCAGCAGTGTTTTTTACGGAAGGGATGGCTACACCTTC.

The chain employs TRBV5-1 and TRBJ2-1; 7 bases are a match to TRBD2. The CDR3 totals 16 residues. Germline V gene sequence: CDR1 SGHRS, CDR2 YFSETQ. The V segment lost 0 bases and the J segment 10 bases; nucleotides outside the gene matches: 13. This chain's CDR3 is CASSLVPGTTIKEQFF. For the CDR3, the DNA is TGCGCCAGCAGCTTGGTCCCCGGGACTACTATTAAAGAGCAGTTCTTC.

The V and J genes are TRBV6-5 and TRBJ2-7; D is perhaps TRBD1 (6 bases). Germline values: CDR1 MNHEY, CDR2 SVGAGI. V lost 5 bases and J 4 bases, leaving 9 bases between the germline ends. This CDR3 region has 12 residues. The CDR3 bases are TGTGCCAGCAGTGGCAGGGGATACGAGCAGTACTTC. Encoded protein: CASSGRGYEQYF.

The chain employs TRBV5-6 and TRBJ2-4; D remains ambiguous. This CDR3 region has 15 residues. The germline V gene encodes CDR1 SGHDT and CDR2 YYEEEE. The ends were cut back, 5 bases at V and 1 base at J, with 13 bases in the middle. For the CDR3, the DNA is TGTGCCAGCAGACACCGGGCCCACGCCAAAAACATTCAGTACTTC. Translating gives CASRHRAHAKNIQYF.

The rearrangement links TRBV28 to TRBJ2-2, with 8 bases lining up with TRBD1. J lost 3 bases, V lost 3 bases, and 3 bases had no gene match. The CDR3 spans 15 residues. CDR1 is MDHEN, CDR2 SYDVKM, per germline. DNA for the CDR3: TGTGCCAGCAGTTTCAGGACAGGGTACACCGGGGAGCTGTTTTTT. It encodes CASSFRTGYTGELFF.

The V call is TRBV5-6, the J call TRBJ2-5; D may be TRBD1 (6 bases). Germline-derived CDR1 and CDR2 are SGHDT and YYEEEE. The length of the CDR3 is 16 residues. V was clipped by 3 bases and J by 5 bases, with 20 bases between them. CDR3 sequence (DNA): TGTGCCAGCAGCTCTAATCCCAATACAGGGCTTGAGACCCAGTACTTC. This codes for CASSSNPNTGLETQYF.

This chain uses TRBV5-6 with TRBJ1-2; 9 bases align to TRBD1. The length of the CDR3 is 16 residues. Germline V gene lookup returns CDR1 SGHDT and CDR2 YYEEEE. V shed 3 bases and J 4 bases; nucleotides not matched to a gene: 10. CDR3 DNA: TGTGCCAGCAGCTACCCCGGGCAGGGACAGGGCTATGGCTACACCTTC. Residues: CASSYPGQGQGYGYTF.

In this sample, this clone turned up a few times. CDR3 nucleotides: TGTGCCAGCAGATCAGCCCCCTACGAGCAGTACTTC. Protein product: CASRSAPYEQYF. J is TRBJ2-7 and V is TRBV7-2; D is unresolved. This CDR3 region has 12 residues. The V end lost 6 bases, the J end lost 2 bases, and 8 bases lay between the germline ends. CDR1 SGHTA and CDR2 FQGNSA come from the germline V gene.

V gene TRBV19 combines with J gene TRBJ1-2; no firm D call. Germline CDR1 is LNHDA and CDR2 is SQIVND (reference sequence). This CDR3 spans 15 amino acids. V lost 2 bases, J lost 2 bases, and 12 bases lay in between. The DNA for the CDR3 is TGTGCCAGTAGTATACTCGGAGACCAAAACTATGGCTACACCTTC. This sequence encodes CASSILGDQNYGYTF.

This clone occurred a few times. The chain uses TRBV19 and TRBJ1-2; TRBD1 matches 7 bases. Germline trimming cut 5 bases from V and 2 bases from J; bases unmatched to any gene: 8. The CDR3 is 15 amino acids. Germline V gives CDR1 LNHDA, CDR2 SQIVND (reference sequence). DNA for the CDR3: TGTGCCAGTAGTGCCTATGGGACAGCGAACTATGGCTACACCTTC. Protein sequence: CASSAYGTANYGYTF.

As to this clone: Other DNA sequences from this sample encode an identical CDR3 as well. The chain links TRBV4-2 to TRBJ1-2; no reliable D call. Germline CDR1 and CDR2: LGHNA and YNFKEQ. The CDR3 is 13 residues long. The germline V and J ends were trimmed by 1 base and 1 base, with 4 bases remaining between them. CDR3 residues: CASSQVSNYGYTF. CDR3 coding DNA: TGTGCCAGCAGCCAAGTTAGTAACTATGGCTACACCTTC.

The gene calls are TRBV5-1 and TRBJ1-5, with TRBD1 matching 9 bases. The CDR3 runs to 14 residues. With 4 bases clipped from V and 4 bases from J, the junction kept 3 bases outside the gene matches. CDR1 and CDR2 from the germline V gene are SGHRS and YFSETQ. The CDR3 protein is CASSPGTGNQPQHF. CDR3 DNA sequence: TGCGCCAGCAGCCCCGGGACAGGGAATCAGCCCCAGCATTTT. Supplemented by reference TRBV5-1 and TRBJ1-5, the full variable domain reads KAGVTQTPRYLIKTRGQQVTLSCSPISGHRSVSWYQQTPGQGLQFLFEYFSETQRNKGNFPGRFSGRQFSNSRSEMNVSTLELGDSALYLCASSPGTGNQPQHFGDGTRLSIL.

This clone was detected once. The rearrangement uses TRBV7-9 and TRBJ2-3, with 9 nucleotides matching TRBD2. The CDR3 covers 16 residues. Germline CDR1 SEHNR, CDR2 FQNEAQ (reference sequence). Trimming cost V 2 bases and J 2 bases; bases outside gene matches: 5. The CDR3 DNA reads TGTGCCAGCAGCTTATTAACTAGCGGGCTCACAGATACGCAGTATTTT. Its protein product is CASSLLTSGLTDTQYF. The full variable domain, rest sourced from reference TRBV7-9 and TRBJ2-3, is DTGVSQNPRHKITKRGQNVTFRCDPISEHNRLYWYRQTLGQGPEFLTYFQNEAQLEKSRLLSDRFSAERPKGSFSTLEIQRTEQGDSAMYLCASSLLTSGLTDTQYFGPGTRLTVL.